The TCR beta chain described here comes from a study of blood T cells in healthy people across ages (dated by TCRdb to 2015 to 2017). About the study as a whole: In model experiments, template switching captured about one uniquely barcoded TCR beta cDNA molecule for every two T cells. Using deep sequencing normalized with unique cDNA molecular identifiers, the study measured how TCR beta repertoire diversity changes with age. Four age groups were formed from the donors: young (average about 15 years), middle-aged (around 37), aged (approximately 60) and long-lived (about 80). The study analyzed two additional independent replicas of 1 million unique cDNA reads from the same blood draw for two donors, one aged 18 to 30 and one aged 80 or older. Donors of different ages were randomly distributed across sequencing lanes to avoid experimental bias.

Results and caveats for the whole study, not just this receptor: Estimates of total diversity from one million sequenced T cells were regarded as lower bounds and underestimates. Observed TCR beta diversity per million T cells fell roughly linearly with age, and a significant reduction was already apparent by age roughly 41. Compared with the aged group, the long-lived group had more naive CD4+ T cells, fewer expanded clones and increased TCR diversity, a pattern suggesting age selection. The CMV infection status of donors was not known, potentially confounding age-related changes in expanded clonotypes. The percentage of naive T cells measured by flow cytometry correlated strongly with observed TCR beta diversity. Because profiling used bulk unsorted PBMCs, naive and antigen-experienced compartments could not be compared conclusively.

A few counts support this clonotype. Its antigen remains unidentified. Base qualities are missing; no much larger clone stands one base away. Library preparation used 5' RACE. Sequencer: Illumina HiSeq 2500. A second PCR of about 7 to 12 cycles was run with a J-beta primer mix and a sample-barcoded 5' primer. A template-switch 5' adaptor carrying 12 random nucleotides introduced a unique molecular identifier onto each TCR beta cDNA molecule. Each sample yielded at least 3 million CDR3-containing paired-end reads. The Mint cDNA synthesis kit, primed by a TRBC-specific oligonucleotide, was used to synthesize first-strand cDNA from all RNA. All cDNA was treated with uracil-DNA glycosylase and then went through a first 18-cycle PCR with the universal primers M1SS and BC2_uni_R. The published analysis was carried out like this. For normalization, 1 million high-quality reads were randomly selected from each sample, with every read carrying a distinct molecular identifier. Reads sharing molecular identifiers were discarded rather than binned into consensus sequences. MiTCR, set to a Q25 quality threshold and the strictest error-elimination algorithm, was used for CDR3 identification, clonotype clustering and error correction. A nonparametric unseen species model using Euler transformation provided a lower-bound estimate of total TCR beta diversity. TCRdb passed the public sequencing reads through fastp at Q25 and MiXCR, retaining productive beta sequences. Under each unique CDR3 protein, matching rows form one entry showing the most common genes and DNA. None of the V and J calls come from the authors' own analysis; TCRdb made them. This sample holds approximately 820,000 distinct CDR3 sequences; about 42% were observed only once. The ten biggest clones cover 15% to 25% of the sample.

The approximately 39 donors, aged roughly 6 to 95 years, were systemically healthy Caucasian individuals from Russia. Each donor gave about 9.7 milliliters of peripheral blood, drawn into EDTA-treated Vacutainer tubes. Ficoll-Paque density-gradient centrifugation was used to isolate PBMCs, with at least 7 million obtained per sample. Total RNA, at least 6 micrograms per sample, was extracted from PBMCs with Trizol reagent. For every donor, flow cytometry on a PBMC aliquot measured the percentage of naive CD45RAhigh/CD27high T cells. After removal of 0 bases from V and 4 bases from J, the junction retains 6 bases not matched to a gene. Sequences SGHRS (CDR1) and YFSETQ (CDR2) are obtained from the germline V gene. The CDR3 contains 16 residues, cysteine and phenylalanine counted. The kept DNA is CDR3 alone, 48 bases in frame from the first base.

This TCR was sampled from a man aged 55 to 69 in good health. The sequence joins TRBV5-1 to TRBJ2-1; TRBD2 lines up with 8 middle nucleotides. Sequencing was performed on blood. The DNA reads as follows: TGCGCCAGCAGCTTGGACCGGGGGGGAATATACAATGAGCAGTTCTTC. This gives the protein CASSLDRGGIYNEQFF.